This TCR beta chain came from a study of graft-versus-host responses after intestinal transplantation. Across the whole study: After anti-thymocyte globulin induction, recipients took tacrolimus and steroids for approximately 3 years.

Comment on this clone: The antigen is unknown.

The table came from immunoSEQ multiplex PCR; TCRdb's copy has only in-frame clones and leaves some out. This sample has about 50,000 clones, with 80% to 95% found just once. This CDR3 is 16 amino acids long. Per germline, CDR1 MNHEY and CDR2 SMNVEV (reference sequence). Trimming removed 2 bases from V and 5 bases from J; junction bases left unmatched: 7. Specimen: unstimulated CD4+ T cells sorted from spleen or lymph node cells, collected before transplant. The TCR sequence derives from a human donor who was the organ donor for an intestinal transplant. The genes are TRBV27 and TRBJ2-7; the match to TRBD2 covers 12 bases. For the CDR3, the DNA is TGTGCCAGCAGTTTAATCGGACTAGCGGGAATTGACGAGCAGTACTTC. Amino acids: CASSLIGLAGIDEQYF.